In this sample, the clone carrying this T cell receptor (beta chain) turned up once. The sample belongs to a study of blood T cell repertoires in COVID-19. Using immunoSEQ multiplex PCR, the repertoire was profiled, and TCRdb retains in-frame clones only, with some absent. The sample records under 150,000 clones, approximately 89% being singletons. V dropped 4 bases and J dropped 6 bases, with 15 bases sitting between them. The V gene's germline CDR1 is KGHDR and CDR2 SFDVKD. The CDR3 is 15 residues long. The sequenced sample consisted of peripheral blood. The sequence was obtained from a human donor in a cohort sampled during active COVID-19. The chain is built from TRBV24-1 and TRBJ2-4; D may be TRBD2 (5 bases). The CDR3 DNA sequence: TGTGCCACCAGTGACCCGGACTTGGACCTAAACATTCAGTACTTC. The encoded protein is CATSDPDLDLNIQYF.